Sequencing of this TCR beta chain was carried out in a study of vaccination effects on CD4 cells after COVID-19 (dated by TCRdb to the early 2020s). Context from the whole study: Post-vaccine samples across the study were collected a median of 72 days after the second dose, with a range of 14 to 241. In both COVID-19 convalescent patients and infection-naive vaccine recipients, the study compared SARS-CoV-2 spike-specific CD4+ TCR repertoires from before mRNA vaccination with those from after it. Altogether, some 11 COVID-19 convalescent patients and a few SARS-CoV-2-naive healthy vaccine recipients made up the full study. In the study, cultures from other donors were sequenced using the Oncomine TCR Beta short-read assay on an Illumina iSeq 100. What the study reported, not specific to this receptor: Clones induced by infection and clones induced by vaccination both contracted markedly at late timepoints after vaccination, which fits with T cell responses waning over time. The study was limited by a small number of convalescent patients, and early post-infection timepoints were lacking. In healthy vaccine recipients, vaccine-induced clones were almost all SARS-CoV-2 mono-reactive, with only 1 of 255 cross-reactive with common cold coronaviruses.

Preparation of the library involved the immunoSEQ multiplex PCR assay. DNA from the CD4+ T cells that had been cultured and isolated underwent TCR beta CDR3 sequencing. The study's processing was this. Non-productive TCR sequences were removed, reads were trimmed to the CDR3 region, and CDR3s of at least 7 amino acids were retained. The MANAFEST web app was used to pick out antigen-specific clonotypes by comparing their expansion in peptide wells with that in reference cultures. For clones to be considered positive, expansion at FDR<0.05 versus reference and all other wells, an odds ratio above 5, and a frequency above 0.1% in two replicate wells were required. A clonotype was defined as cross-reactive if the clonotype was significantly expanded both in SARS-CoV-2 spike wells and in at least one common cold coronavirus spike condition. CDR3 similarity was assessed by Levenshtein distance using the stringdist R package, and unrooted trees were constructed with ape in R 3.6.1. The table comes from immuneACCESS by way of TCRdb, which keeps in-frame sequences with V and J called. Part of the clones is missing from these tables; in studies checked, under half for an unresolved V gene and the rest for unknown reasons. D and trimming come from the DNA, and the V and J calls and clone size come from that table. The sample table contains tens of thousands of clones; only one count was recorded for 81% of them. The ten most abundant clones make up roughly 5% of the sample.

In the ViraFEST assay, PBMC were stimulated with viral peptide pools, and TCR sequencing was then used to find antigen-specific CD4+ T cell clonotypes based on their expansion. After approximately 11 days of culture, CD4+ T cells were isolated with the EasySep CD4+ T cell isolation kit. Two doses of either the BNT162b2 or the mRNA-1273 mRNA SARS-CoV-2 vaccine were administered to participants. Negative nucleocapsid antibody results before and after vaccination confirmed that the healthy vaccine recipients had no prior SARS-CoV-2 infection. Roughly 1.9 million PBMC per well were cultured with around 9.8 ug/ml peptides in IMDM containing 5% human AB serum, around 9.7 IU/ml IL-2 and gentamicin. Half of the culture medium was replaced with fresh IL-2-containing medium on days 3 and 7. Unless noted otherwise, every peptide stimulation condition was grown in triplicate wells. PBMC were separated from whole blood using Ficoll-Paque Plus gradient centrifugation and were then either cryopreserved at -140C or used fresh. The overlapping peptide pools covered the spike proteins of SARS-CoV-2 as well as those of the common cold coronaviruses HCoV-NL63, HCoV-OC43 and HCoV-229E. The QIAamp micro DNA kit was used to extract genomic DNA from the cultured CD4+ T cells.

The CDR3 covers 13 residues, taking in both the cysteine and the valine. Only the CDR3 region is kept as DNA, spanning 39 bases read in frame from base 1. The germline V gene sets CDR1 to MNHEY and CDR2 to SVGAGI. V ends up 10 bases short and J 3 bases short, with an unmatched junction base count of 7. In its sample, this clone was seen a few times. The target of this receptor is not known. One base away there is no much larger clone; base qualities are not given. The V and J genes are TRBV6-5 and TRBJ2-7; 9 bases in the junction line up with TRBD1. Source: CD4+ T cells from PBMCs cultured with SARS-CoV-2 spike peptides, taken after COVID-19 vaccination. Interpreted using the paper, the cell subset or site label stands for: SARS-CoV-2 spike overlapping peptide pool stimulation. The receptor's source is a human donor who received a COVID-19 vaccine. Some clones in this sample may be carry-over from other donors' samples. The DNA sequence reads TGTGCCACCCGACAGGGGGAAGGCTACGAGCAGTACGTC. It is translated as CATRQGEGYEQYV.